This TCR beta chain came from a study of early T cells in non-severe SARS-CoV-2 infection. Study at large: Unpaired chains resulted from sequencing bulk RNA of unsorted whole blood. Study-level results: Clonotype matching in VDJdb favored anti-spike CD8 responses and did not capture private and CD4 specificities.

Attachment of unique molecular identifiers was made to individual cDNA molecules. TCRdb reprocessed the 5' RACE reads with MiXCR, giving one entry per CDR3 protein. The table has fewer than 85,000 distinct CDR3 sequences, approximately 10% seen once. Trimming pared 2 bases from V and 4 bases from J, leaving 8 bases between. This CDR3 is built from 14 residues. CDR1 SGHVS and CDR2 FQNEAQ come from the germline V gene. A few counts support this clonotype. What it binds is not known. The material sequenced was whole blood, taken at baseline. The receptor's source is an adult who was a healthcare worker with PCR-confirmed SARS-CoV-2 infection or an uninfected control (not recorded which). The chain has TRBV7-8 and TRBJ1-4; weak D call: TRBD1 (5 bases). For the CDR3, the DNA is TGTGCCAGCAGCTTACGCGACAGTAATGAAAAACTGTTTTTT. It translates to CASSLRDSNEKLFF.